Listed below are T cell receptor beta chains from one sample, sequenced in a study of cytomegalovirus exposure and HLA in healthy donors. Assay: immunoSEQ multiplex PCR; the TCRdb copy retains only in-frame clones and omits some. Of some 74,000 clones listed, under 95% are singletons. Sequencing input: PBMCs. All receptors derive from a woman in her twenties or thirties in good health and CMV-seronegative. Both conserved end residues are part of each CDR3. D genes are given only for firm matches. Some rows mark clone size as missing; the rest say once, few, many or name a class of expanded clone.

clone size,J gene,D gene,V gene,CDR3 protein,CDR3 DNA
NA,TRBJ1-5,NA,TRBV7-8,CASSLVRWGGGNQPQHF,TGTGCCAGCAGCTTAGTTCGTTGGGGAGGAGGCAATCAGCCCCAGCATTTT
NA,TRBJ2-7,NA,TRBV2,CASSVNYSYEQYF,TGTGCCAGCAGTGTCAACTACTCCTACGAGCAGTACTTC
NA,TRBJ1-1,TRBD1,TRBV5-6,CASSRELRDRNMNTEAFF,TGTGCCAGCAGCCGAGAACTCCGGGACAGAAACATGAACACTGAAGCTTTCTTT
NA,TRBJ2-6,TRBD2,TRBV5-1,CASSLLAGLSGANVLTF,TGCGCCAGCAGCTTGCTAGCGGGGCTCTCTGGGGCCAACGTCCTGACTTTC
once,TRBJ1-2,NA,TRBV5-5,CASSLLTGPVGYTF,TGTGCCAGCAGCTTACTAACGGGTCCAGTGGGCTACACCTTC
few,TRBJ2-6,NA,TRBV10-3,CAISESNSGANVLTF,TGTGCCATCAGTGAGTCCAACTCTGGGGCCAACGTCCTGACTTTC
NA,TRBJ2-3,NA,TRBV5-1,CASSLVPGSSTDTQYF,TGCGCCAGCAGCTTGGTACCAGGTTCTAGCACAGATACGCAGTATTTT
NA,TRBJ1-1,NA,TRBV6-5,CASSKLQGEAFF,TGTGCCAGCAGCAAACTACAGGGTGAAGCTTTCTTT
NA,TRBJ2-7,NA,TRBV6-5,CASSRQSYEQYF,TGTGCCAGCAGCCGACAGTCCTACGAGCAGTACTTC
NA,TRBJ2-7,NA,TRBV2,CASSGGDRPTYEQYF,TGTGCCAGCAGTGGGGGGGACAGACCTACCTACGAGCAGTACTTC
NA,TRBJ2-2,NA,TRBV10-1,CASSGLANTGELFF,TGCGCCAGCAGTGGTCTAGCGAACACCGGGGAGCTGTTTTTT
NA,TRBJ1-2,TRBD1,TRBV30,CAWTPRGQYGYTF,TGTGCCTGGACACCGAGGGGACAGTATGGCTACACCTTC
NA,TRBJ2-7,TRBD1,TRBV28,CASRWQTGSSYGQYF,TGTGCCAGCAGATGGCAGACAGGGAGCTCCTACGGGCAGTACTTC
NA,TRBJ2-1,NA,TRBV5-4,CASSFATRGPGNEQFF,TGTGCCAGCAGCTTCGCGACTAGAGGTCCGGGCAATGAGCAGTTCTTC
NA,TRBJ2-5,TRBD2,TRBV12-5,CASGLVAGVAFQETQYF,TGTGCTAGTGGTTTGGTAGCGGGGGTTGCCTTCCAAGAGACCCAGTACTTC
NA,TRBJ2-4,NA,TRBV2,CASKVGQVLAKNIQYF,TGTGCCAGCAAGGTGGGGCAGGTACTAGCCAAAAACATTCAGTACTTC
NA,TRBJ1-2,TRBD1,TRBV5-1,CASSPEGGQKIYGYTF,TGCGCCAGCAGCCCCGAGGGGGGACAGAAGATCTATGGCTACACCTTC
NA,TRBJ1-1,TRBD1,TRBV6-4,CASRESGGLNTEAFF,TGTGCCAGCAGGGAGTCAGGGGGTCTGAACACTGAAGCTTTCTTT
NA,TRBJ1-4,NA,TRBV4-2,CASSHPSLGGAFEKLFF,TGTGCCAGCAGCCACCCCTCCTTGGGGGGGGCATTTGAAAAACTGTTTTTT
NA,TRBJ2-4,TRBD2,TRBV15,CATSVGLAGAKNIQYF,TGTGCCACCAGCGTCGGACTAGCGGGAGCCAAAAACATTCAGTACTTC
NA,TRBJ2-7,TRBD2,TRBV4-3,CASSQGTTSGGYYEQYF,TGCGCCAGCAGCCAAGGTACAACTAGCGGGGGTTACTACGAGCAGTACTTC
once,TRBJ2-1,NA,TRBV5-1,CASSRGPAGADNEQFF,TGCGCCAGCAGCCGGGGGCCGGCGGGAGCTGACAATGAGCAGTTCTTC
once,TRBJ2-5,NA,TRBV13,CASSYGSRGETQYF,TGTGCCAGCAGCTACGGGAGTCGGGGGGAGACCCAGTACTTC
NA,TRBJ2-4,NA,TRBV30,CAWSVGRGKNIQYF,TGTGCCTGGAGTGTAGGACGGGGGAAAAACATTCAGTACTTC
NA,TRBJ2-2,NA,TRBV19,CASSISGQTNTGELFF,TGTGCCAGTAGTATATCCGGACAAACGAACACCGGGGAGCTGTTTTTT
NA,TRBJ2-7,NA,TRBV29-1,CSVKTGRTYEQYF,TGCAGCGTTAAGACGGGGAGGACCTACGAGCAGTACTTC
NA,TRBJ1-1,NA,TRBV19,CASKKELEAFF,TGTGCCAGTAAGAAGGAGCTAGAAGCTTTCTTT
NA,TRBJ2-5,TRBD2,TRBV5-4,CASSLRLAGQETQYF,TGTGCCAGCAGCTTGCGACTAGCGGGGCAAGAGACCCAGTACTTC
once,TRBJ1-1,TRBD1,TRBV5-6,CASSSGQGATTEAFF,TGTGCCAGCAGCAGCGGACAGGGGGCGACCACTGAAGCTTTCTTT
NA,TRBJ1-5,NA,TRBV5-1,CASSLDGRTNQPQHF,TGCGCCAGCAGCTTGGATGGGAGAACCAATCAGCCCCAGCATTTT
NA,TRBJ2-1,TRBD1,TRBV4-1,CASSQVGQGARDNEQFF,TGCGCCAGCAGCCAAGTCGGACAGGGGGCGCGGGACAATGAGCAGTTCTTC
NA,TRBJ2-1,NA,TRBV27,CASSFASLDEQFF,TGTGCCAGCAGTTTTGCTAGTTTAGATGAGCAGTTCTTC
NA,TRBJ1-1,TRBD1,TRBV5-6,CASSPDRGLATEAFF,TGTGCCAGCAGCCCGGACAGGGGTTTGGCGACTGAAGCTTTCTTT
NA,TRBJ2-1,TRBD1,TRBV13,CASSLAGGVSYNEQFF,TGTGCCAGCAGCTTGGCAGGGGGCGTCTCCTACAATGAGCAGTTCTTC
NA,TRBJ2-6,NA,TRBV5-1,CASSLDTSGANVLTF,TGCGCCAGCAGCCTGGACACCTCTGGGGCCAACGTCCTGACTTTC
NA,TRBJ2-7,TRBD2,TRBV29-1,CSVLPMRGGDYEQYF,TGCAGCGTTCTCCCCATGCGGGGAGGGGACTACGAGCAGTACTTC
NA,TRBJ1-2,NA,TRBV10-3,CAISEGAASNYGYTF,TGTGCCATCAGTGAAGGAGCAGCTTCTAACTATGGCTACACCTTC
NA,TRBJ1-1,NA,TRBV7-3,CASSMTASTEAFF,TGTGCCAGCAGCATGACAGCGAGCACTGAAGCTTTCTTT
NA,TRBJ1-2,TRBD1,TRBV12-5,CASDGGQRTLYGYTF,TGTGCTAGTGACGGGGGACAGCGCACTCTCTATGGCTACACCTTC
NA,TRBJ2-7,NA,TRBV4-3,CASSLSLGNSYEQYF,TGCGCCAGCAGCCTATCCCTCGGGAATTCCTACGAGCAGTACTTC
NA,TRBJ1-1,NA,TRBV5-6,CASSLHHRERNTEAFF,TGTGCCAGCAGCCTTCACCACAGGGAGAGGAACACTGAAGCTTTCTTT